Each of the 16 T cell receptor beta chains below was sequenced from the same sample in a study of CD8 T cells in Susac syndrome. Random hexamers served to reverse transcribe roughly 0.5 to 1 ug RNA. TCRdb re-called the immunoSEQ multiplex PCR reads through MiXCR, storing one row per CDR3 protein. The table shows about 130,000 distinct CDR3 sequences, with approximately 93% occurring only once. Sequencing was carried out using CD8+ T cells from PBMCs. The source of these receptors is a human donor with multiple sclerosis.

The genes are TRBV4-1 and TRBJ1-4; D is undetermined. The CDR3 is 15 residues long. Germline V gene data show CDR1 as MGHRA and CDR2 as YSYEKL. V gave up 3 bases and J gave up 7 bases, with 15 bases separating them. CDR3 DNA: TGCGCCAGCAGCCACAATCCGGGTTCCGCTGAAAAACTGTTTTTT. This gives the protein CASSHNPGSAEKLFF.

V and J are TRBV6-5 and TRBJ2-3; 8 nucleotides match TRBD1. J gave up 4 bases and V 2 bases, and 11 bases lay outside the gene matches. Germline CDR1 and CDR2: MNHEY and SVGAGI. This CDR3 has 17 amino acids. Here the CDR3 DNA reads TGTGCCAGCAGTTACAGGCTCCCAGGGGGCGGCTCAGATACGCAGTATTTT. It codes for CASSYRLPGGGSDTQYF.

V gene TRBV5-1 combines with J gene TRBJ2-2; D unresolved. The CDR3 loop spans 11 amino acids. Trimming took off 10 bases at V and 5 bases at J, with 9 bases between the two ends. The germline V gene encodes CDR1 SGHRS and CDR2 YFSETQ. In DNA form, the CDR3 reads TGCGCCTCCAGAACTACCGGGGAGCTGTTTTTT. Encoded protein: CASRTTGELFF.

The rearrangement links TRBV2 to TRBJ2-1; tentatively, D is TRBD1 (6 bases). The CDR3 covers 13 residues. Germline CDR1 SNHLY, CDR2 FYNNEI. V was clipped by 5 bases and J by 8 bases, with 13 bases between them. For the CDR3, the DNA is TGTGCCAGCAGTTCAGGGGTTGGGTATGAGCAGTTCTTC. Translation: CASSSGVGYEQFF.

The rearrangement joins TRBV11-1 to TRBJ2-5; TRBD2 matches at 14 bases. V lost 4 bases, J lost 2 bases, and 3 bases stayed unmatched. In germline, CDR1 is SGHAT, CDR2 FQDESV (reference sequence). The CDR3 runs to 16 residues. CDR3 sequence (DNA): TGTGCCAGCAGCTCAGGGACTAGCGGGGGTCAAGAGACCCAGTACTTC. It is translated as CASSSGTSGGQETQYF.

This clonotype was counted once. The rearrangement links TRBV20-1 to TRBJ2-1; 7 nucleotides align to TRBD2. V shed 4 bases, J shed 3 bases, and the junction held 9 bases outside the gene matches. Germline V gene data show CDR1 as DFQATT and CDR2 as SNEGSKA (reference sequence). The CDR3 is made up of 15 amino acids. The CDR3 nucleotides are TGCAGTGCTACACCCCGCGGGAGTGGCTACAATGAGCAGTTCTTC. It yields the protein CSATPRGSGYNEQFF.

The chain recombines TRBV15 with TRBJ2-7, with D possibly TRBD2 on 6 matching bases. The CDR3 sequence is 12 residues long. Germline loops: CDR1 LNHNV, CDR2 YYDKDF (reference sequence). The ends were cut back, 5 bases at V and 3 bases at J, with 8 bases in the middle. The CDR3 DNA reads TGTGCCACCAGCGCAGCGGGCTACGAGCAGTACTTC. Encoded protein: CATSAAGYEQYF.

The chain employs TRBV5-1 and TRBJ2-7; D perhaps matches TRBD2 (7 bases). V lost 2 bases to trimming and J lost 6 bases, with 12 bases between them. The CDR3 has 13 residues. The germline V gene encodes CDR1 SGHRS and CDR2 YFSETQ. The CDR3 nucleotides are TGCGCCAGCAGCTTTGGGGGGGCGGCCGAGCAGTACGTC. The encoded protein is CASSFGGAAEQYV.

The V call is TRBV7-9, the J call TRBJ1-6, with TRBD1 identical over 10 bases. Losses at the gene ends were 6 bases for V and 12 bases for J; bases not matched to a gene: 2. Germline V gene data show CDR1 as SEHNR and CDR2 as FQNEAQ (reference sequence). The CDR3 has 12 amino acids. Here the CDR3 DNA reads TGTGCCAGCAGGGGACAGGGGAAACCCCTCCACTTT. It is translated as CASRGQGKPLHF.

This chain connects TRBV20-1 to TRBJ2-3, with TRBD2 matching 7 bases. The germline gives CDR1 DFQATT, CDR2 SNEGSKA (reference sequence). There are 19 residues in the CDR3. Trimming cost V 1 base and J 6 bases; bases outside gene matches: 22. The CDR3 sequence: CSARAPLGLEVWSGDTQYF. Here the CDR3 DNA reads TGCAGTGCTAGAGCTCCGCTCGGACTAGAAGTATGGAGCGGTGATACGCAGTATTTT.

The chain couples TRBV4-1 to TRBJ2-4; possible D gene TRBD2, 5 bases. CDR1 is MGHRA and CDR2 is YSYEKL in the germline V gene. The CDR3 has 15 residues. V gave up 8 bases and J gave up 2 bases, with 16 bases separating them. DNA for the CDR3: TGCGCCAGCGCAATCCACCGCGGGCCCAAAAACATTCAGTACTTC. It translates to CASAIHRGPKNIQYF.

The J gene is TRBJ2-1, the V gene TRBV24-1; D not certain. The germline V gene encodes CDR1 KGHDR and CDR2 SFDVKD. Trimming pared 7 bases from V and 4 bases from J, leaving 4 bases between. This CDR3 has 11 residues. CDR3 loop: CATSLYNEQFF. CDR3 in DNA: TGTGCCACCAGCCTATACAATGAGCAGTTCTTC.

The J gene is TRBJ2-7, the V gene TRBV9, with D maybe TRBD1 (5 bases). Trimming removed 2 bases from V and 5 bases from J, with 11 bases in between. CDR1 and CDR2 (germline): SGDLS, YYNGEE. This CDR3 is 13 amino acids long. The CDR3 region has the DNA TGTGCCAGCAGCGTCCGATCAGGGCACGAGCAGTACTTC. Amino acid sequence: CASSVRSGHEQYF.

V is TRBV23-1 and J is TRBJ1-6, with 7 bases that match TRBD1. TRBV23-1 is identified as an open reading frame with a role that is uncertain. This CDR3 contains 15 residues. With V trimmed by 2 bases and J by 7 bases, 5 bases remained unmatched. In DNA, the CDR3 is TGCGCCAGCAGTCAAACCGGGACAGTAAATTCACCCCTCCACTTT. This gives the protein CASSQTGTVNSPLHF.

The chain has TRBV6-6 and TRBJ2-5, with unresolved D. Germline CDR1 and CDR2: MNHNY and SVGAGI (reference sequence). V dropped 0 bases and J dropped 4 bases, with 15 bases sitting between them. The CDR3 has 16 residues. CDR3 DNA sequence: TGTGCCAGCAGTTACTCGGGCCGAAGGGTTGGAGAGACCCAGTACTTC. Protein product: CASSYSGRRVGETQYF.

In nucleotides, the CDR3 is TGTGCCAGCAGCTTGGGGTCCTCTGGAAACACCATATATTTT. As protein: CASSLGSSGNTIYF. V gene TRBV5-6 combines with J gene TRBJ1-3, with D unclear. CDR1 is SGHDT, CDR2 YYEEEE, per germline. Trimming removed 0 bases from V and 0 bases from J, with 4 bases in between. CDR3 length: 14 amino acids. The full variable domain, with the rest looked up from reference TRBV5-6 and TRBJ1-3, is DAGVTQSPTHLIKTRGQQVTLRCSPKSGHDTVSWYQQALGQGPQFIFQYYEEEERQRGNFPDRFSGHQFPNYSSELNVNALLLGDSALYLCASSLGSSGNTIYFGEGSWLTVV.